This T cell receptor (beta chain) was sequenced in a study of T cells in Graves' hyperthyroidism and ophthalmopathy. This clonotype was seen many times. TCR beta CDR3 regions were amplified from RNA. RT-PCR in the first round (using the HTBI primer set) targeted the TCR CDR3. TCRdb reanalysed the multiplex PCR reads using MiXCR and keeps one entry per CDR3 protein. Among 640,000 or so distinct CDR3 sequences, roughly 15% were seen once, and the ten largest hold 3.5% to 4.5%. Germline values: CDR1 LNHNV, CDR2 YYDKDF (reference sequence). The CDR3 consists of 14 residues. The V and J ends lost 9 bases and 4 bases respectively, with 15 bases between them.

The clonotype comes from a woman aged 40 to 50 with Graves' ophthalmopathy. The sequenced sample consisted of blood. The chain links TRBV15 to TRBJ2-2; the D call may be TRBD1 or TRBD2 (5 bases each). The CDR3 spells CATTTQGGTGELFF. CDR3 nucleotide sequence: TGTGCCACGACTACGCAGGGTGGCACCGGGGAGCTGTTTTTT. Filled out from reference TRBV15 and TRBJ2-2, the complete variable domain reads DAMVIQNPRYQVTQFGKPVTLSCSQTLNHNVMYWYQQKSSQAPKLLFHYYDKDFNNEADTPDNFQSRRPNTSFCFLDIRSPGLGDTAMYLCATTTQGGTGELFFGEGSRLTVL.